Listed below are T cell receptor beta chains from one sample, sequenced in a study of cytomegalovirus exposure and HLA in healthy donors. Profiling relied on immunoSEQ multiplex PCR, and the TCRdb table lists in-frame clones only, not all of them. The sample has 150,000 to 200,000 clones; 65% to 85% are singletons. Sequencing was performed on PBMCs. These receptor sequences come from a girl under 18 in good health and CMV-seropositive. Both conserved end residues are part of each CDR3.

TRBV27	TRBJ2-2	CASSVLNTGELFF
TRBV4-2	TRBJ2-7	CASSQVPYRTSGKDQYF
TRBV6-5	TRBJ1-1	CASRHRTASGAFF
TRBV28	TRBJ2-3	CAIKTSGMQDTQYF
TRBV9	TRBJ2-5	CASSGASGRSQETQYF
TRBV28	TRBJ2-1	CASSPGVMYNEQFF
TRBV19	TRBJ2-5	CASSMTSGRTGWETQYF
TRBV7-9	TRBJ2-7	CASSYGTSGSEEQYF
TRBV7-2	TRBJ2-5	CASSQNLWRETQYF
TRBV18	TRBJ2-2	CASSPPGQYNTGELFF
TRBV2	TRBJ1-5	CASSETGAEQPQHF
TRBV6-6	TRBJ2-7	CASSYQATGGGEQYF
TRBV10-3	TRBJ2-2	CAIRRVFGAGGTGELFF
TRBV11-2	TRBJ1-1	CASGQVVSAFF
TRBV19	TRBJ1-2	CASSTRDREANGYTF
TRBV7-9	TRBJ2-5	CASLSARVGQETQYF
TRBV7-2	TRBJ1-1	CASSFDRQGEAFF
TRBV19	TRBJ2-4	CASSRETAKNIQYF
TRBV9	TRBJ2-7	CASSVGGLVSEQYF
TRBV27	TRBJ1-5	CASRLAADSNQPQHF
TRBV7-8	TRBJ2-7	CASSRSRGTGAYEQYF
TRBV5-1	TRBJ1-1	CASSFGQEGGAFF
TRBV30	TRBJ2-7	CAWSSAVGYEQYF
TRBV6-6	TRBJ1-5	CASSRQVNQPQHF
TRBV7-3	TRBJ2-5	CASSSGQGETQYF
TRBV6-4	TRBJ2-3	CASALYGTGADTQYF
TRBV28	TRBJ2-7	CASSSLREQYF
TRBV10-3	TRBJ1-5	CAITRDSNQPQHF
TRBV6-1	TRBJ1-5	CASSWLGQQNQPQHF
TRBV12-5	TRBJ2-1	CASGTGGAEQFF
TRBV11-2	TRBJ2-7	CASSKIQGPYEQYF
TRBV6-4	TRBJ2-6	CASSDWPPSSGANVLTF
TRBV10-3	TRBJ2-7	CAISESWRGLYEQYF
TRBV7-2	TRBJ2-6	CASSVQAVSGANVLTF
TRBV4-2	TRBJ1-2	CASSRDRGPYGYTF
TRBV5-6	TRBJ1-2	CASSLIEPYGYTF
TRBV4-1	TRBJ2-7	CASSQPTSGSYEQYF
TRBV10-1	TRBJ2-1	CASSDSTSNIYNEQFF
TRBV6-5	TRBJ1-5	CASSTHPALQPQHF
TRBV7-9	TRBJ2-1	CASSLVSEQFF
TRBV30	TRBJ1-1	CAWGVGLRNTEAFF
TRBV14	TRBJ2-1	CASSQEIEREPYNEQFF
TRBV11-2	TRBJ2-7	CASSSGLADTYEQYF
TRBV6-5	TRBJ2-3	CASSRRDTQYF
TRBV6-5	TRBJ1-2	CASSPGSNYGYTF
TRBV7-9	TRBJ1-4	CASSPTGTKGEKLFF
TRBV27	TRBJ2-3	CASRRTDTQYF
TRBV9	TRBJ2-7	CASSAGWGLREQYF
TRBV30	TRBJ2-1	CAWRKGGAAYNEQFF
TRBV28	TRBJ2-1	CASLGLAEQFF
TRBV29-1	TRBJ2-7	CSVTGTSGRMKGEYEQYF
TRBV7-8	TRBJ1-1	CASSRRDMNTEAFF
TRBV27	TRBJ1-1	CASFLGLLAFF
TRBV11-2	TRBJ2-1	CASSPRLAPNEQFF
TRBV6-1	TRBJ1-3	CASSEPGRGSGNTIYF